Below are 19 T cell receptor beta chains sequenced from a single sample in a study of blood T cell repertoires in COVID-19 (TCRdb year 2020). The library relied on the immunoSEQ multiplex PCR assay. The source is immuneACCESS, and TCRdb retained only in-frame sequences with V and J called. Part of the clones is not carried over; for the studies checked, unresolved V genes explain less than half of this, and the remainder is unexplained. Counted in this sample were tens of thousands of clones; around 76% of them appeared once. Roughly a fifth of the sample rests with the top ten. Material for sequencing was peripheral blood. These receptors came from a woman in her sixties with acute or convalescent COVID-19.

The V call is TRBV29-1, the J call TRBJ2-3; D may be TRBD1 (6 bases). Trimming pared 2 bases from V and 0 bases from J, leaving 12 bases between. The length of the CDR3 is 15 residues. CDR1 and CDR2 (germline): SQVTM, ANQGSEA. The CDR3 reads CSVESGAVSTDTQYF. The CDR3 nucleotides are TGCAGCGTTGAATCAGGGGCCGTTAGCACAGATACGCAGTATTTT.

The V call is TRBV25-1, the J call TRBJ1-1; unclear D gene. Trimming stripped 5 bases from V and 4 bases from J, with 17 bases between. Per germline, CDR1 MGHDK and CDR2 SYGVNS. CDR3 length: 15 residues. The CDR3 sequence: CASSSLDLLRTEAFF. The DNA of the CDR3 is TGTGCCAGCAGTTCCCTAGACTTGCTTCGCACTGAAGCTTTCTTT.

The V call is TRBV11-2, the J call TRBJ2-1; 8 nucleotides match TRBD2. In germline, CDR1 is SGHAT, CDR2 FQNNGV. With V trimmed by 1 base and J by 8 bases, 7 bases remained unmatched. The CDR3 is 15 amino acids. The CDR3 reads CASSLVWTSFHEQFF. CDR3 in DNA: TGTGCCAGCAGCTTAGTTTGGACTAGCTTCCATGAGCAGTTCTTC.

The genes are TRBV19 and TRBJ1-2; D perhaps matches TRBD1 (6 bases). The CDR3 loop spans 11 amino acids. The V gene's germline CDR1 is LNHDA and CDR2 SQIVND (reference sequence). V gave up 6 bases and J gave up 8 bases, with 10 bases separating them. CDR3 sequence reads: CASRGALGYTF. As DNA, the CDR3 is TGTGCCAGTAGGGGGGCCTTGGGCTACACCTTC.

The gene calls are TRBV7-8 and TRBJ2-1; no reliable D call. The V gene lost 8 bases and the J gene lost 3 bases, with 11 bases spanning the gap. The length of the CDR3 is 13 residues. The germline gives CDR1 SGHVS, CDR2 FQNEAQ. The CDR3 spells CASAEQLYNEQFF. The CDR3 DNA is TGTGCCAGCGCAGAACAGCTCTACAATGAGCAGTTCTTC.

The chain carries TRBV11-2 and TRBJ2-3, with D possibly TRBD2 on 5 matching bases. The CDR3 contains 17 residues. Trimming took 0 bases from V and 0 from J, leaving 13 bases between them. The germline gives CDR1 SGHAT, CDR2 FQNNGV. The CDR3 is CASSLDLNGDSTDTQYF. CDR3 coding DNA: TGTGCCAGCAGCTTAGATCTGAACGGGGATAGCACAGATACGCAGTATTTT.

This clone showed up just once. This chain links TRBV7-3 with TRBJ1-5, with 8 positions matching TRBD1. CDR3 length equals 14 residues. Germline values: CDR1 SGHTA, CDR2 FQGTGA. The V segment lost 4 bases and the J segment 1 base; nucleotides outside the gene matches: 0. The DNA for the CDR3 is TGTGCCAGCAGCTGGGACAGGAGCAATCAGCCCCAGCATTTT. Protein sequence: CASSWDRSNQPQHF. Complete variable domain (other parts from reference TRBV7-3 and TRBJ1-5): GAGVSQTPSNKVTEKGKYVELRCDPISGHTALYWYRQSLGQGPEFLIYFQGTGAADDSGLPNDRFFAVRPEGSVSTLKIQRTERGDSAVYLCASSWDRSNQPQHFGDGTRLSIL.

CDR3 nucleotide sequence: TGTGCCAGCAGTCAACAGGGATACGAGCAGTACTTC. It encodes CASSQQGYEQYF. The chain combines TRBV7-9 with TRBJ2-7; weak D call: TRBD1 (6 bases). Germline V gene data show CDR1 as SEHNR and CDR2 as FQNEAQ (reference sequence). V shed 6 bases and J shed 4 bases, with 10 bases lying between them. The CDR3 has 12 amino acids.

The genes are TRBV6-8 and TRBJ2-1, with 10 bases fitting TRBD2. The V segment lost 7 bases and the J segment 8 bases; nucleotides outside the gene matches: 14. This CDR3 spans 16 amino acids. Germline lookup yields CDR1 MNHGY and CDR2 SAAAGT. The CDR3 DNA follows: TGTGCCAGCACCCTACTAGCGGGGACTCCGGGGGATGAGCAGTTCTTC. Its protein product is CASTLLAGTPGDEQFF.

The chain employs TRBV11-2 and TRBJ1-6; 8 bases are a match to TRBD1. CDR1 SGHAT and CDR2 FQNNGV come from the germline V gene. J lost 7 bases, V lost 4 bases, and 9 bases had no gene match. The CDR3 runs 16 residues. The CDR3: CASSSSVGQGNSPLHF. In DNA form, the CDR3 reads TGTGCCAGCAGCTCCTCCGTTGGACAGGGCAATTCACCCCTCCACTTT.

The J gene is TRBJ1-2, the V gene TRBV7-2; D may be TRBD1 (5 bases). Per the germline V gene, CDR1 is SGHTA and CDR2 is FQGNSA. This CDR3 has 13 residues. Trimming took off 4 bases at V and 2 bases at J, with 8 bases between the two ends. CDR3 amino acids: CASSSTVNYGYTF. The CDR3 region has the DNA TGTGCCAGCAGCTCGACAGTAAACTATGGCTACACCTTC.

The CDR3 DNA sequence: TGTGCCAGTAAGGAGACGGTCTATGAAACGCAGTATTTT. This sequence encodes CASKETVYETQYF. V usage is TRBV19 and J usage is TRBJ2-3; no firm D call. Germline CDR1 LNHDA, CDR2 SQIVND (reference sequence). Between the trimmed V and J ends, which lost 7 bases and 9 bases, there was a span of 17 bases. This CDR3 is 13 amino acids long.

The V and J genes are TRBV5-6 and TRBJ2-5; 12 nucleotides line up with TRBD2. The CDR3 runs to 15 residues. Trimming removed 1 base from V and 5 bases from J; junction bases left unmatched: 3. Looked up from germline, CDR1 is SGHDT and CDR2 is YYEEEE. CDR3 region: CASSLRTSGVETQYF. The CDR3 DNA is TGTGCCAGCAGCTTGAGGACTAGCGGGGTTGAGACCCAGTACTTC.

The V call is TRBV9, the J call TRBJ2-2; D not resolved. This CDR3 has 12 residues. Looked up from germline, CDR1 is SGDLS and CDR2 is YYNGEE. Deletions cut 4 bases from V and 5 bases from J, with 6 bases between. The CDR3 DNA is TGTGCCAGCAGCCCCCCTACCGGGGAGCTGTTTTTT. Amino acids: CASSPPTGELFF.

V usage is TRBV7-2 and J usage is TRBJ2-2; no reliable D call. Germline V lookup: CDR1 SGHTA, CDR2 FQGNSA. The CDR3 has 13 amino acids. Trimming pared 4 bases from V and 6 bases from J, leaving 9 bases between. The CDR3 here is CASSSLVAGELFF. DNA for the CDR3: TGTGCCAGCAGCTCCCTCGTAGCCGGGGAGCTGTTTTTT.

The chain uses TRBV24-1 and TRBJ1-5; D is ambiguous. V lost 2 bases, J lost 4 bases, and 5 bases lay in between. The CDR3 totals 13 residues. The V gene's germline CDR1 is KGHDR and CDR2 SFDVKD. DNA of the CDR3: TGTGCCACCAGTGATTCGGGGAATCAGCCCCAGCATTTT. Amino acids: CATSDSGNQPQHF.

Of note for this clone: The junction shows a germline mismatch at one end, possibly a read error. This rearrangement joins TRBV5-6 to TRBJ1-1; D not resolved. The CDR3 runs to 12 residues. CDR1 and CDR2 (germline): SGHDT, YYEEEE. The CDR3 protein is CASSFITTEAFF. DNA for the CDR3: TGTGCCAGCAGCTTTATCACGACTGAGGCTTTCTTT.

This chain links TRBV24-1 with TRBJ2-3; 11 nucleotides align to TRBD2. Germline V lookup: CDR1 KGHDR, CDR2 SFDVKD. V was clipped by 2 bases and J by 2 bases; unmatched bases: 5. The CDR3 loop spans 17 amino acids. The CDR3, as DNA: TGTGCCACCAGTGATTCAAGACTAGCGGGGTCCACAGATACGCAGTATTTT. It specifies CATSDSRLAGSTDTQYF.

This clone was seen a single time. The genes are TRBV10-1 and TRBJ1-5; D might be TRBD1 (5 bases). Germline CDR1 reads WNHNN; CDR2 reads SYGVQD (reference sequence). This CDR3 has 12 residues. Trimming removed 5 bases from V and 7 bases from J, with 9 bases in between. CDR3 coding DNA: TGCGCCAGCAGTAGGCGGGGGCAGCCCCAGCATTTT. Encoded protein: CASSRRGQPQHF.